A selection of T cell receptor beta chains follows, all from one sample in a study of shared clonotypes between healthy human individuals. Clones were sequenced by immunoSEQ multiplex PCR, and TCRdb holds only the in-frame ones, with some missing. Of nearly 600,000 clones in the sample, roughly 96% are singletons; the top ten hold approximately 0.1%. The sequencing sample was made of naive CD8+ T cells sorted from blood. The receptors were gathered from a woman in her thirties in good health. CDR3s include the opening cysteine and the closing phenylalanine or tryptophan. A D gene is named only where the DNA matches it firmly. A row's size may be missing; if present it is once, few, many or a size class.

J gene: TRBJ1-3; V gene: TRBV28; D gene: .; clone size: .; CDR3 protein: CASSETRTGNTIYF; CDR3 DNA: TGTGCCAGCAGTGAAACAAGAACTGGAAACACCATATATTTT
J gene: TRBJ2-2; V gene: TRBV2; D gene: TRBD2; clone size: .; CDR3 protein: CASRGLAGLTGELFF; CDR3 DNA: TGTGCCAGCAGAGGACTAGCGGGTCTCACCGGGGAGCTGTTTTTT
J gene: TRBJ1-4; V gene: TRBV27; D gene: .; clone size: .; CDR3 protein: CASSLLGAWNEKLFF; CDR3 DNA: TGTGCCAGCAGTCTACTCGGGGCGTGGAATGAAAAACTGTTTTTT
J gene: TRBJ1-1; V gene: TRBV7-2; D gene: TRBD1; clone size: .; CDR3 protein: CASSFTSGGNTEAFF; CDR3 DNA: TGTGCCAGCAGCTTCACCTCAGGGGGAAACACTGAAGCTTTCTTT
J gene: TRBJ2-1; V gene: TRBV9; D gene: TRBD2; clone size: .; CDR3 protein: CASSPRLAGTYNEQFF; CDR3 DNA: TGTGCCAGCAGCCCCAGACTAGCGGGGACCTACAATGAGCAGTTCTTC
J gene: TRBJ1-5; V gene: TRBV28; D gene: TRBD1; clone size: .; CDR3 protein: CATGQGGNQPQHF; CDR3 DNA: TGTGCCACCGGACAGGGAGGCAATCAGCCCCAGCATTTT
J gene: TRBJ1-2; V gene: TRBV19; D gene: .; clone size: .; CDR3 protein: CASSIVAGPSNYGYTF; CDR3 DNA: TGTGCCAGTAGTATAGTCGCGGGACCTTCGAATTATGGCTACACCTTC
J gene: TRBJ1-3; V gene: TRBV19; D gene: .; clone size: .; CDR3 protein: CASSFPDSSGNTIYF; CDR3 DNA: TGTGCCAGTAGTTTTCCTGACAGCTCTGGAAACACCATATATTTT
J gene: TRBJ2-7; V gene: TRBV12-5; D gene: .; clone size: .; CDR3 protein: CASDPTVGTAEQYF; CDR3 DNA: TGTGCTAGTGACCCCACCGTGGGTACAGCCGAGCAGTACTTC
J gene: TRBJ2-7; V gene: TRBV27; D gene: TRBD2; clone size: .; CDR3 protein: CASRVGGGIPEQYF; CDR3 DNA: TGTGCCAGCAGAGTCGGGGGGGGAATCCCCGAGCAGTACTTC
J gene: TRBJ2-1; V gene: TRBV19; D gene: .; clone size: .; CDR3 protein: CASSPRIREDGGDEQFF; CDR3 DNA: TGTGCCAGTAGTCCTCGAATTAGGGAGGATGGGGGTGATGAGCAGTTCTTC
J gene: TRBJ2-1; V gene: TRBV9; D gene: .; clone size: .; CDR3 protein: CASSVEGLAGLNEQFF; CDR3 DNA: TGTGCCAGCAGCGTAGAGGGGCTAGCAGGCCTCAATGAGCAGTTCTTC
J gene: TRBJ2-1; V gene: TRBV7-2; D gene: .; clone size: .; CDR3 protein: CASSSDPYRDAHYNEQFF; CDR3 DNA: TGTGCCAGCAGCTCGGATCCCTACCGGGACGCCCACTACAATGAGCAGTTCTTC
J gene: TRBJ2-3; V gene: TRBV27; D gene: .; clone size: .; CDR3 protein: CASSLATGRWADTQYF; CDR3 DNA: TGTGCCAGCAGTTTAGCCACAGGGAGATGGGCAGATACGCAGTATTTT
J gene: TRBJ2-3; V gene: TRBV5-6; D gene: TRBD2; clone size: .; CDR3 protein: CASSFVTSGSTDTQYF; CDR3 DNA: TGTGCCAGCAGCTTTGTTACTAGCGGGAGCACAGATACGCAGTATTTT
J gene: TRBJ1-4; V gene: TRBV4-2; D gene: TRBD1; clone size: .; CDR3 protein: CASSSPGTEGATNEKLFF; CDR3 DNA: TGTGCCAGCAGCTCACCCGGGACAGAGGGTGCAACTAATGAAAAACTGTTTTTT
J gene: TRBJ2-2; V gene: TRBV7-6; D gene: TRBD2; clone size: .; CDR3 protein: CASSFQLAGEPNTGELFF; CDR3 DNA: TGTGCCAGCAGCTTCCAGCTAGCGGGAGAGCCGAACACCGGGGAGCTGTTTTTT
J gene: TRBJ2-1; V gene: TRBV5-1; D gene: TRBD2; clone size: .; CDR3 protein: CASSLAGGGYNEQFF; CDR3 DNA: TGCGCCAGCAGCTTGGCTGGGGGAGGGTACAATGAGCAGTTCTTC
J gene: TRBJ2-7; V gene: TRBV28; D gene: .; clone size: .; CDR3 protein: CASSQRWEEQYF; CDR3 DNA: TGTGCCAGCAGCCAAAGGTGGGAGGAGCAGTACTTC
J gene: TRBJ2-3; V gene: TRBV4-1; D gene: .; clone size: .; CDR3 protein: CASSQDQVSRADTQYF; CDR3 DNA: TGCGCCAGCAGCCAAGACCAGGTCTCCCGAGCAGATACGCAGTATTTT
J gene: TRBJ1-5; V gene: TRBV27; D gene: TRBD1; clone size: .; CDR3 protein: CASSWTGGNQPQHF; CDR3 DNA: TGTGCCAGCAGTTGGACAGGGGGCAATCAGCCCCAGCATTTT
J gene: TRBJ1-5; V gene: TRBV5-6; D gene: .; clone size: .; CDR3 protein: CASSSGGRQPQHF; CDR3 DNA: TGTGCCAGCAGCTCTGGCGGGCGACAGCCCCAGCATTTT
J gene: TRBJ2-3; V gene: TRBV2; D gene: TRBD1; clone size: .; CDR3 protein: CASSEARGQGANTQYF; CDR3 DNA: TGTGCCAGCAGTGAAGCGCGGGGACAGGGGGCTAATACGCAGTATTTT
J gene: TRBJ1-5; V gene: TRBV6-1; D gene: .; clone size: .; CDR3 protein: CASSEGFQLQGPQHF; CDR3 DNA: TGTGCCAGCAGTGAAGGGTTTCAACTTCAAGGGCCCCAGCATTTT
J gene: TRBJ2-1; V gene: TRBV13; D gene: TRBD2; clone size: .; CDR3 protein: CASSLGTELAGGLQFF; CDR3 DNA: TGTGCCAGCAGCTTAGGGACAGAACTAGCGGGAGGGCTTCAGTTCTTC
J gene: TRBJ2-3; V gene: TRBV2; D gene: TRBD2; clone size: .; CDR3 protein: CAIEFGRAADTQYF; CDR3 DNA: TGTGCCATCGAATTCGGGAGGGCCGCAGATACGCAGTATTTT
J gene: TRBJ2-2; V gene: TRBV7-6; D gene: TRBD2; clone size: once; CDR3 protein: CASSSFSGKNTGELFF; CDR3 DNA: TGTGCCAGCAGCTCATTTAGCGGGAAGAACACCGGGGAGCTGTTTTTT
J gene: TRBJ1-1; V gene: TRBV30; D gene: TRBD1; clone size: .; CDR3 protein: CAWTLRQGPYTEAFF; CDR3 DNA: TGTGCCTGGACCCTAAGACAGGGGCCGTACACTGAAGCTTTCTTT
J gene: TRBJ2-7; V gene: TRBV11-2; D gene: .; clone size: .; CDR3 protein: CASSSDAPSYEQYF; CDR3 DNA: TGTGCCAGCAGCTCAGATGCGCCCTCCTACGAGCAGTACTTC
J gene: TRBJ2-3; V gene: TRBV29-1; D gene: .; clone size: .; CDR3 protein: CSVDGVAVTDTQYF; CDR3 DNA: TGCAGCGTTGATGGGGTAGCGGTCACAGATACGCAGTATTTT
J gene: TRBJ2-2; V gene: TRBV5-4; D gene: .; clone size: .; CDR3 protein: CASSLSGELFF; CDR3 DNA: TGTGCCAGCAGCTTATCCGGGGAGCTGTTTTTT
J gene: TRBJ2-7; V gene: TRBV18; D gene: .; clone size: .; CDR3 protein: CASSPTDLSYEQYF; CDR3 DNA: TGTGCCAGCTCACCAACAGACCTCTCCTACGAGCAGTACTTC
J gene: TRBJ1-5; V gene: TRBV27; D gene: .; clone size: .; CDR3 protein: CASSTRPPLTGLGQPQHF; CDR3 DNA: TGTGCCAGCAGTACACGCCCACCCCTCACAGGGTTGGGTCAGCCCCAGCATTTT
J gene: TRBJ2-7; V gene: TRBV10-3; D gene: TRBD1; clone size: .; CDR3 protein: CAIREPGQTYEQYF; CDR3 DNA: TGTGCCATCAGGGAACCGGGACAGACTTACGAGCAGTACTTC
J gene: TRBJ1-5; V gene: TRBV6-6; D gene: .; clone size: .; CDR3 protein: CASSSNLSNQPQHF; CDR3 DNA: TGTGCCAGCAGTTCCAACCTTAGCAATCAGCCCCAGCATTTT
J gene: TRBJ2-7; V gene: TRBV5-8; D gene: .; clone size: .; CDR3 protein: CASSYGDEQYF; CDR3 DNA: TGTGCCAGCAGCTACGGCGACGAGCAGTACTTC
J gene: TRBJ2-2; V gene: TRBV6-5; D gene: .; clone size: .; CDR3 protein: CASSYSKHSNTGELFF; CDR3 DNA: TGTGCCAGCAGTTACTCGAAACACTCGAACACCGGGGAGCTGTTTTTT
J gene: TRBJ2-7; V gene: TRBV5-6; D gene: TRBD2; clone size: .; CDR3 protein: CASSFRDYPYEQYF; CDR3 DNA: TGTGCCAGCAGCTTCCGGGACTACCCCTACGAGCAGTACTTC
J gene: TRBJ1-5; V gene: TRBV28; D gene: .; clone size: .; CDR3 protein: CASSLVSAGNQPQHF; CDR3 DNA: TGTGCCAGCAGTTTAGTCAGTGCAGGCAATCAGCCCCAGCATTTT
J gene: TRBJ2-3; V gene: TRBV27; D gene: TRBD1; clone size: .; CDR3 protein: CASSGTTGGVDTQYF; CDR3 DNA: TGTGCCAGCAGTGGGACGACAGGGGGCGTGGATACGCAGTATTTT
J gene: TRBJ2-7; V gene: TRBV7-6; D gene: .; clone size: .; CDR3 protein: CASSLSLSASGQQYF; CDR3 DNA: TGTGCCAGCAGCTTATCCCTTTCGGCCTCGGGCCAGCAGTACTTC
J gene: TRBJ2-4; V gene: TRBV28; D gene: TRBD2; clone size: .; CDR3 protein: CASSLLLAGSSGDIQYF; CDR3 DNA: TGTGCCAGCAGTTTATTGCTAGCGGGATCAAGCGGGGACATTCAGTACTTC
J gene: TRBJ2-5; V gene: TRBV27; D gene: .; clone size: .; CDR3 protein: CASSLGSYQETQYF; CDR3 DNA: TGTGCCAGCAGTTTAGGCAGCTACCAAGAGACCCAGTACTTC
J gene: TRBJ1-1; V gene: TRBV6-6; D gene: .; clone size: .; CDR3 protein: CASSYQGSTEAFF; CDR3 DNA: TGTGCCAGCAGTTACCAGGGGAGCACTGAAGCTTTCTTT
J gene: TRBJ1-2; V gene: TRBV15; D gene: .; clone size: .; CDR3 protein: CATKPGRNYGYTF; CDR3 DNA: TGTGCCACTAAACCGGGACGGAACTATGGCTACACCTTC
J gene: TRBJ2-7; V gene: TRBV11-2; D gene: .; clone size: .; CDR3 protein: CASSLPLGSGYEQYF; CDR3 DNA: TGTGCCAGCAGCTTACCCCTGGGGTCTGGGTACGAGCAGTACTTC
J gene: TRBJ2-5; V gene: TRBV28; D gene: TRBD2; clone size: .; CDR3 protein: CASSGTSGLRRQETQYF; CDR3 DNA: TGTGCCAGCAGCGGGACTAGCGGCCTAAGACGCCAAGAGACCCAGTACTTC
J gene: TRBJ2-7; V gene: TRBV5-6; D gene: .; clone size: .; CDR3 protein: CASSSRVSSYEQYF; CDR3 DNA: TGTGCCAGCAGCTCCAGGGTTTCATCCTACGAGCAGTACTTC
J gene: TRBJ1-5; V gene: TRBV27; D gene: .; clone size: .; CDR3 protein: CASSQSGGNQPQHF; CDR3 DNA: TGTGCCAGCAGTCAAAGTGGGGGCAATCAGCCCCAGCATTTT
J gene: TRBJ2-1; V gene: TRBV6-1; D gene: TRBD2; clone size: .; CDR3 protein: CASSELAGGYNEQFF; CDR3 DNA: TGTGCCAGCAGTGAACTAGCGGGAGGGTACAATGAGCAGTTCTTC
J gene: TRBJ2-1; V gene: TRBV2; D gene: TRBD2; clone size: .; CDR3 protein: CAAGLARTEQFF; CDR3 DNA: TGTGCCGCGGGACTAGCGCGGACTGAGCAGTTCTTC
J gene: TRBJ1-2; V gene: TRBV5-4; D gene: TRBD1; clone size: .; CDR3 protein: CASSHPGQGDYGYTF; CDR3 DNA: TGTGCCAGCAGCCATCCGGGACAGGGGGACTATGGCTACACCTTC
J gene: TRBJ2-7; V gene: TRBV19; D gene: .; clone size: .; CDR3 protein: CASSTGGTYEQYF; CDR3 DNA: TGTGCCAGTAGTACTGGGGGGACCTACGAGCAGTACTTC
J gene: TRBJ2-7; V gene: TRBV4-1; D gene: TRBD2; clone size: once; CDR3 protein: CASSLDLAGVAYEQYF; CDR3 DNA: TGCGCCAGCAGCCTTGACTTAGCGGGAGTGGCCTACGAGCAGTACTTC
J gene: TRBJ2-1; V gene: TRBV4-1; D gene: .; clone size: .; CDR3 protein: CASSQAPPRGPPYNEQFF; CDR3 DNA: TGCGCCAGCAGCCAAGCCCCCCCTCGCGGACCCCCTTACAATGAGCAGTTCTTC
J gene: TRBJ2-2; V gene: TRBV7-7; D gene: TRBD2; clone size: once; CDR3 protein: CASSLGLAGVTGELFF; CDR3 DNA: TGTGCCAGCAGCTTGGGACTAGCGGGAGTCACCGGGGAGCTGTTTTTT
J gene: TRBJ1-2; V gene: TRBV13; D gene: .; clone size: .; CDR3 protein: CASTGANYGYTF; CDR3 DNA: TGTGCCAGCACAGGGGCTAACTATGGCTACACCTTC
J gene: TRBJ2-7; V gene: TRBV9; D gene: .; clone size: .; CDR3 protein: CASSEEGFSSYEQYF; CDR3 DNA: TGTGCCAGCAGCGAAGAAGGATTCTCCTCCTACGAGCAGTACTTC
J gene: TRBJ2-1; V gene: TRBV28; D gene: .; clone size: .; CDR3 protein: CASSLSSHEQFF; CDR3 DNA: TGTGCCAGCAGTTTATCGTCGCATGAGCAGTTCTTC
J gene: TRBJ1-2; V gene: TRBV13; D gene: TRBD1; clone size: .; CDR3 protein: CASSSGQGVSNYGYTF; CDR3 DNA: TGTGCCAGCAGCTCGGGACAGGGAGTTTCTAACTATGGCTACACCTTC